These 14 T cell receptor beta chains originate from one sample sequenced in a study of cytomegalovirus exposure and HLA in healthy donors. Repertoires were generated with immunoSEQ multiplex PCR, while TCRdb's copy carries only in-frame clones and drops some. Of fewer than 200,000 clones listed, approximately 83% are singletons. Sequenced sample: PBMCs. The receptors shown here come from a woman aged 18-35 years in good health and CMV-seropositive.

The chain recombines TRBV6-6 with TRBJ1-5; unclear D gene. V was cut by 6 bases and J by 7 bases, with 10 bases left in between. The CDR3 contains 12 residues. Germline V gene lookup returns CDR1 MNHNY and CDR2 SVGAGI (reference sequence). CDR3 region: CASSLDIQPQHF. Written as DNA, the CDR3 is TGTGCCAGCAGCCTCGACATCCAGCCCCAGCATTTT.

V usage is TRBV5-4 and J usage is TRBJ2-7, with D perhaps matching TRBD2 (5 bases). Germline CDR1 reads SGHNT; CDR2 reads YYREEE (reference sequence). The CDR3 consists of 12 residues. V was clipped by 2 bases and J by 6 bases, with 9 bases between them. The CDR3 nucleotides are TGTGCCAGCAGCTTTCCGGGGAGCGAGCAGTACTTC. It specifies CASSFPGSEQYF.

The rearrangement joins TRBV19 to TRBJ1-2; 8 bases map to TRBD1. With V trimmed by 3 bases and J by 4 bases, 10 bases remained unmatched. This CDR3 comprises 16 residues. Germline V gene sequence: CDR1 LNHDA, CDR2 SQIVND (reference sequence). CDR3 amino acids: CASSITGTGPSYGYTF. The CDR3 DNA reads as TGTGCCAGTAGTATTACCGGGACAGGCCCTTCCTATGGCTACACCTTC.

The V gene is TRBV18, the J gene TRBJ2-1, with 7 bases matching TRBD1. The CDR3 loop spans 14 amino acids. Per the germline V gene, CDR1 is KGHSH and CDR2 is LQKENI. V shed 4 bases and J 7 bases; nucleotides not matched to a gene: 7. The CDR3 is CASSRSGTANEQFF. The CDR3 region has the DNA TGTGCCAGCTCACGTTCCGGGACAGCGAATGAGCAGTTCTTC.

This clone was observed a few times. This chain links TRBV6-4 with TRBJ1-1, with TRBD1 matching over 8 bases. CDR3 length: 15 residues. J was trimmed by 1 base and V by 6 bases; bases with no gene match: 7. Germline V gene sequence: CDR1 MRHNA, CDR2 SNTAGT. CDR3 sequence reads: CASRGQAGGNTEAFF. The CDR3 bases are TGTGCCAGCAGGGGACAGGCAGGCGGGAACACTGAAGCTTTCTTT.

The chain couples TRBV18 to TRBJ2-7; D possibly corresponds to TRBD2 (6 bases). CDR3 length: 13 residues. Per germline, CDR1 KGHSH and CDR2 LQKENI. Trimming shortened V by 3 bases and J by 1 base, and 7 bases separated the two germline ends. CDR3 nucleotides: TGTGCCAGCTCACCGGGGGGTTCCTACGAGCAGTACTTC. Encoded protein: CASSPGGSYEQYF.

As DNA, the CDR3 is TGTGCCAGCAGCGTAACCGGGGTGACCGGGGAGCTGTTTTTT. Its translation is CASSVTGVTGELFF. V gene TRBV9 combines with J gene TRBJ2-2, with D possibly TRBD2 on 5 matching bases. This CDR3 is 14 amino acids long. CDR1 is SGDLS and CDR2 is YYNGEE in the germline V gene. Deletions cut 1 base from V and 5 bases from J, with 9 bases between.

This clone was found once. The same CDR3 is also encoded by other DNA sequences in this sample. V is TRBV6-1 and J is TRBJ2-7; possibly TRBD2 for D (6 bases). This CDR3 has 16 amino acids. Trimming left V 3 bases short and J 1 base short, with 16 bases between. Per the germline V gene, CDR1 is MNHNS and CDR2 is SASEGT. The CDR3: CASSDPRSGGSYEQYF. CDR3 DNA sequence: TGTGCCAGCAGTGACCCCCGGTCCGGGGGATCCTACGAGCAGTACTTC.

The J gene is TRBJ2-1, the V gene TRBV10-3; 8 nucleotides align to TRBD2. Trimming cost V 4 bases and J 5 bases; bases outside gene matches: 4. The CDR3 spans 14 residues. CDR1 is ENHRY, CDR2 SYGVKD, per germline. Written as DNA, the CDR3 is TGTGCCATCAGTGGCCCAGCGGGGGACAATGAGCAGTTCTTC. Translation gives CAISGPAGDNEQFF.

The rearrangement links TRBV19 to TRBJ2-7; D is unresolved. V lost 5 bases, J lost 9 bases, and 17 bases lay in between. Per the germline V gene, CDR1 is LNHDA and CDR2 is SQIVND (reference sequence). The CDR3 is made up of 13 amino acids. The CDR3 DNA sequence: TGTGCCAGTAGTGACGTACCTAAAGGCGGGCAGTACTTC. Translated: CASSDVPKGGQYF.

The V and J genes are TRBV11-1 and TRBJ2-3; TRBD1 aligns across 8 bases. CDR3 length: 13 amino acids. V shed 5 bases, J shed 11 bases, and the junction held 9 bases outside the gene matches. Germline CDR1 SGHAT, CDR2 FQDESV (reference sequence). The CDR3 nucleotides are TGTGCCAGCAGCCGCACGGACAGGGCTAAGCAGTATTTT. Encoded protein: CASSRTDRAKQYF.

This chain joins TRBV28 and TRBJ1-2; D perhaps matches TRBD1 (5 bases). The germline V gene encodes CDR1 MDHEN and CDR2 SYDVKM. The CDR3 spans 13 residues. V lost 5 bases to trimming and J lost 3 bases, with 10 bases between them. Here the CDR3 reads CASSIGAYYGYTF. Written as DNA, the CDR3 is TGTGCCAGCAGTATAGGGGCCTACTATGGCTACACCTTC.

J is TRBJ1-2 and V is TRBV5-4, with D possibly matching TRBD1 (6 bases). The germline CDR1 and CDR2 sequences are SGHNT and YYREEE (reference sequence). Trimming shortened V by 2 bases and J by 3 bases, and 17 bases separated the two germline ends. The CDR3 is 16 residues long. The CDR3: CASSFGSGAAYYGYTF. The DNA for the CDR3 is TGTGCCAGCAGCTTTGGGTCAGGGGCCGCCTACTATGGCTACACCTTC.

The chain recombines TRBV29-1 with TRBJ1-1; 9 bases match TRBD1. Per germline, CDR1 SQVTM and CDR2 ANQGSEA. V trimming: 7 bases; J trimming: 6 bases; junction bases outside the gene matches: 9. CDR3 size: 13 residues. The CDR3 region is CSGTQGARPEAFF. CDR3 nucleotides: TGCAGCGGCACACAGGGGGCGAGGCCTGAAGCTTTCTTT.